This T cell receptor (beta chain) was captured in a study of T cell repertoires in cytomegalovirus infection. This clonotype was seen repeatedly, ten times or more. The CDR3 contains 13 residues. Looked up from germline, CDR1 is SGHTA and CDR2 is FQGNSA. With 5 bases removed from V and 4 bases from J, the gap between germline ends came to 12 bases. TCRdb re-called the reads through MiXCR, storing one row per CDR3 protein. The data contain fewer than 350,000 distinct CDR3 sequences, about 17% of them singletons. The gene calls are TRBV7-2 and TRBJ2-7; D not resolved. The sequencing sample was made of PBMCs. This clonotype was obtained from a human donor in good health (CMV status not recorded). Some clones in this sample may be carry-over from other donors' samples. The CDR3 DNA sequence: TGTGCCAGCAGCCCTCCACCCCCTTACGAGCAGTACTTC. Protein sequence: CASSPPPPYEQYF.